This TCR beta chain originates from a study of T-cell reconstitution after alpha-beta-depleted transplantation in children (TCRdb year 2016). Some background on the complete study: Using TCR repertoire profiling, the study quantitatively followed how T-cell immune reconstitution unfolded in children after TCRalphabeta/CD19-depleted allogeneic hematopoietic cell transplantation. The investigation overall reported the following: In some patients, the high TCRbeta diversity seen at day 60 was put down to recipient T cells and intrathymic progenitors that had survived conditioning. The apparently early alphabetaT-cell count recovery about two months after transplant was reportedly dependent on only several hundred rapidly expanded clones derived from non-depleted graft cells. Over subsequent months, a decline in hyperexpanded clone frequencies was noted, and after one year, T-cell counts and TCRbeta diversity were mostly ascribed to newly produced T cells.

Libraries came from PCR. Sequencing was performed on an Illumina HiSeq 2500. Molecular barcoding was employed in the preparation of TCR libraries, with unique molecular identifiers being used to normalize TCRbeta repertoire quantification. TCRdb's own reprocessing of the public reads used fastp at Q25 and MiXCR and kept productive beta chains. Each record represents a unique CDR3 protein, reported with the most common genes and DNA among its rows. The sample table records about 300,000 distinct CDR3 sequences; about 9.5% of these occur just once. 7.5% of the sample is taken by the ten largest. The treatment or condition tag for this specimen amounts to: allogeneic hematopoietic cell transplantation with graft depleted of TCRalphabeta T cells and CD19 B cells. TCRalphabeta/CD19-depleted allogeneic hematopoietic cell grafts were given to the transplant recipients, all of whom were children. As for this clonotype: The antigen this receptor binds is unknown. A clone one base away is much larger, so this may be a read error.

Taken from cysteine to phenylalanine, the CDR3 has 14 residues. The retained sequence is limited to the CDR3, 42 bases, with the frame set at the first base. CDR1 is given as SGDLS and CDR2 as YYNGEE, both from the germline V gene. The junction carries 7 bases between V and J, which are trimmed by 3 bases and 0 bases respectively. Material: PBMCs, obtained before TCRalphabeta/CD19-depleted stem cell transplant. This receptor chain uses TRBV9 and TRBJ1-3; the D gene is not confidently resolved. The sequence was collected from a boy less than two years old with acute myeloid leukemia, due to receive a stem cell transplant. DNA sequence: TGTGCCAGCAGCGCTCACTTCTCTGGAAACACCATATATTTT. This translates into CASSAHFSGNTIYF.